These T cell receptor beta chains were read from a single sample in a study of shared clonotypes between healthy human individuals. Method: immunoSEQ multiplex PCR; TCRdb's copy keeps in-frame clones and lacks some. The sample contains over a million clones, approximately 78% of which appear only once. The specimen was memory CD4+ T cells from PBMCs. The origin of the receptors is a man aged 18 to 29 in good health. Some clones in this sample may be carry-over from other donors' samples. CDR3s include the opening cysteine and the closing phenylalanine or tryptophan. The order of the fields is clone size, V gene, J gene, D gene, CDR3 protein, CDR3 DNA. The D gene is left open where the match is weak. The size of a clone is reported for some rows only, either as once, few or many, or as a class for expanded clones.

size: -; V: TRBV9; J: TRBJ2-3; D: TRBD2; CDR3: CASAASGISTQYF; DNA: TGTGCCAGCGCAGCTAGCGGGATCAGCACGCAGTATTTT
size: few; V: TRBV4-1; J: TRBJ2-5; D: -; CDR3: CASSQGPGGGYQETQYF; DNA: TGCGCCAGCAGCCAAGGACCTGGGGGCGGATACCAAGAGACCCAGTACTTC
size: -; V: TRBV4-1; J: TRBJ2-3; D: TRBD2; CDR3: CASSQRGVSGDPDTQYF; DNA: TGCGCCAGCAGCCAAAGGGGGGTTAGCGGGGACCCGGATACGCAGTATTTT
size: -; V: TRBV11-3; J: TRBJ2-3; D: TRBD2; CDR3: CASSLGIRSGRADTQYF; DNA: TGTGCCAGCAGCTTAGGGATTCGGAGCGGGAGGGCTGATACGCAGTATTTT
size: -; V: TRBV10-1; J: TRBJ2-7; D: -; CDR3: CASSPSPTDYEQYF; DNA: TGCGCCAGCAGCCCCTCCCCGACAGACTACGAGCAGTACTTC
size: -; V: TRBV28; J: TRBJ1-1; D: -; CDR3: CASSTLGLQNTEAFF; DNA: TGTGCCAGCAGTACTCTCGGACTGCAGAACACTGAAGCTTTCTTT
size: -; V: TRBV4-1; J: TRBJ1-4; D: -; CDR3: CASSQDGGKLFF; DNA: TGCGCCAGCAGCCAGGACGGCGGAAAACTGTTTTTT
size: -; V: TRBV10-3; J: TRBJ2-3; D: -; CDR3: CAISKGEGAQEDTQYF; DNA: TGTGCCATCTCCAAGGGGGAGGGGGCGCAAGAAGATACGCAGTATTTT
size: -; V: TRBV28; J: TRBJ2-7; D: -; CDR3: CASSYPATRGLTYEQYF; DNA: TGTGCCAGCAGTTACCCCGCCACCAGGGGACTAACCTACGAGCAGTACTTC
size: -; V: TRBV11-3; J: TRBJ2-1; D: TRBD2; CDR3: CASSLGGGRAGKEQFF; DNA: TGTGCCAGCAGCTTAGGGGGCGGGAGGGCCGGTAAAGAGCAGTTCTTC
size: -; V: TRBV28; J: TRBJ2-2; D: TRBD2; CDR3: CASGLIGLAGAGGELFF; DNA: TGTGCCAGCGGACTTATAGGACTAGCGGGAGCGGGCGGGGAGCTGTTTTTT
size: few; V: TRBV30; J: TRBJ2-1; D: TRBD2; CDR3: CAWSGLGGNEQFF; DNA: TGTGCCTGGAGTGGACTGGGGGGGAATGAGCAGTTCTTC